This TCR beta chain is from a study of CD8+CD57+ T cells in acquired aplastic anemia. Patients chosen for sequencing had CD8+CD57+ cells that had expanded, as shown by flow cytometry. Severe acquired aplastic anemia was diagnosed in all patients. Looked up from germline, CDR1 is SGHTA and CDR2 is FQGTGA. Trimming removed 5 bases at V and 4 bases at J, with 21 bases between. CDR3 length equals 16 residues. Profiles of TCR beta VDJ and CDR3 were generated from a genomic DNA template. TCRdb reprocessed the reads with MiXCR, giving one entry per CDR3 protein. The repertoire consists of over 150,000 distinct CDR3 sequences, with roughly 63% occurring once and the leading ten covering approximately 42%.

Sequences were obtained from sorted CD4+, CD8+, or CD8+CD57+ T cells (not recorded which) from PBMCs. V gene TRBV7-3 combines with J gene TRBJ2-7, with D tentatively TRBD1 (6 bases). The TCR was taken from a human donor with aplastic anemia. This chain's CDR3 is CASSPQTGLLSYEQYF. In nucleotides, the CDR3 is TGTGCCAGCAGCCCCCAGACAGGCCTCCTCTCTTACGAGCAGTACTTC.